This T cell receptor (beta chain) emerged from a study of blood T cell repertoires in COVID-19. Across the study: Acute and convalescent COVID-19 samples came from the United States, Italy and Spain.

V was shortened by 1 base and J by 4 bases, with 7 bases between the two germline ends. Germline-derived CDR1 and CDR2 are SEHNR and FQNEAQ (reference sequence). The CDR3 is made up of 14 amino acids. Patients at the Seattle site were enrolled during active infection and followed longitudinally. The authors' processing: Estimation of nucleated cell counts was performed using reference gene primer amplification. Assay: immunoSEQ multiplex PCR; the TCRdb copy retains only in-frame clones and omits some. V, J and clone size derive from that table, while D and trimming were established from the DNA sequence. This sample has approximately 190,000 clones; 82% occur once, and the top ten carry roughly 7.1%.

This clonotype was obtained from a woman aged 60-75 years with COVID-19, enrolled during active disease. The sample taken for sequencing was peripheral blood. This chain connects TRBV7-9 to TRBJ1-4, with unresolved D. CDR3: CASSLETDNEKLFF. DNA of the CDR3: TGTGCCAGCAGCTTAGAGACTGATAATGAAAAACTGTTTTTT.